This TCR beta chain was identified during a study of CD4+ T cells in melanoma. Clones were read by immunoSEQ multiplex PCR, and TCRdb kept only the in-frame ones, dropping some. The table shows over 9,000 clones, with approximately 72% occurring only once. This clone was seen only a few times. V lost 5 bases and J lost 3, with 11 bases in between. Germline values: CDR1 SGHNT, CDR2 YYREEE (reference sequence). This CDR3 contains 13 residues. This receptor was taken from a human donor with melanoma. The rearrangement joins TRBV5-4 to TRBJ1-2; D may be TRBD1 (5 bases). The specimen sequenced was cells from a culture (not recorded whether cultured in vitro). CDR3 DNA sequence: TGTGCCAGCAGGCCCCAGGGTGACTATGGCTACACCTTC. Its protein product is CASRPQGDYGYTF.